The 10 T cell receptor beta chains below come from one sample, sequenced in a study of blood T cell repertoires in COVID-19. Sequencing used immunoSEQ multiplex PCR; TCRdb keeps in-frame clones, though not all of them. The data show tens of thousands of clones, around 90% seen once. Sequenced material: peripheral blood. The source of these receptors is a human donor in a cohort sampled during active COVID-19. The donor label of this sample is uncertain.

The chain carries TRBV13 and TRBJ2-5; no reliable D call. The germline gives CDR1 PRHDT, CDR2 FYEKMQ (reference sequence). Trimming pared 2 bases from V and 2 bases from J, leaving 6 bases between. The CDR3 consists of 13 residues. CDR3 protein: CASSLSPQETQYF. CDR3 DNA: TGTGCCAGCAGCTTAAGCCCGCAAGAGACCCAGTACTTC.

This sequence joins TRBV7-2 and TRBJ2-3; 10 nucleotides agree with TRBD2. Germline-derived CDR1 and CDR2 are SGHTA and FQGNSA. J was trimmed by 8 bases and V by 5 bases; bases with no gene match: 7. The CDR3 is made up of 14 amino acids. The CDR3 DNA reads TGTGCCAGCAGCACTAAGCGGGGGGGGGTTACGCAGTATTTT. It codes for CASSTKRGGVTQYF.

The DNA for the CDR3 is TGTGCCAGCAGCTTCCAGGACAGGAGCTCCTACGAGCAGTACTTC. This translates into CASSFQDRSSYEQYF. The chain is built from TRBV5-4 and TRBJ2-7, with 7 bases fitting TRBD1. The CDR3 contains 15 residues. Germline CDR1 and CDR2: SGHNT and YYREEE (reference sequence). Losses at the gene ends were 2 bases for V and 0 bases for J; bases not matched to a gene: 5.

The table lists this clone with a count of one. J is TRBJ1-2 and V is TRBV28; 7 bases line up with TRBD1. Germline V gene data show CDR1 as MDHEN and CDR2 as SYDVKM. This CDR3 comprises 12 residues. The J segment lost 2 bases and the V segment lost 10 bases, leaving 4 bases of the junction unmatched. CDR3 protein: CATQTGNYGYTF. As DNA, the CDR3 is TGTGCCACCCAGACAGGGAACTATGGCTACACCTTC.

The chain carries TRBV9 and TRBJ2-7; perhaps TRBD2 as D (5 bases). Germline CDR1 reads SGDLS; CDR2 reads YYNGEE. The CDR3 has 13 amino acids. Deletions cut 3 bases from V and 1 base from J, with 8 bases between. The CDR3: CASSGRGSYEQYF. For the CDR3, the DNA is TGTGCCAGCAGCGGCCGGGGTTCCTACGAGCAGTACTTC.

The chain combines TRBV3-1 (or the pseudogene TRBV3-2) with TRBJ2-3, with TRBD2 matching 11 bases. The CDR3 has 15 residues. V shed 0 bases, J shed 9 bases, and the junction held 5 bases outside the gene matches. CDR1 and CDR2 (germline): LGHDT, YNNKEL (reference sequence). In nucleotides, the CDR3 is TGTGCCAGCAGCCAAGATATCGCTAGCGGGGGGACGCAGTATTTT. Translated: CASSQDIASGGTQYF.

This clone turned up a few times. V is TRBV15 and J is TRBJ1-5; 10 bases fit TRBD1. V was clipped by 1 base and J by 5 bases; unmatched bases: 8. Germline CDR1 reads LNHNV; CDR2 reads YYDKDF (reference sequence). This CDR3 is built from 17 residues. The CDR3 reads CATSRGKVGQGHQPQHF. CDR3 in DNA: TGTGCCACCAGCAGAGGGAAAGTGGGACAGGGGCATCAGCCCCAGCATTTT.

The V call is TRBV5-1, the J call TRBJ2-5; 11 nucleotides line up with TRBD2. The ends lost 3 bases at V and 2 bases at J; junction bases unmatched: 3. Germline loops: CDR1 SGHRS, CDR2 YFSETQ. The CDR3 spans 15 residues. CDR3 bases: TGCGCCAGCAGCTCGCTAGCGGGAGGTCAAGAGACCCAGTACTTC. As protein: CASSSLAGGQETQYF.

The chain uses TRBV7-9 and TRBJ2-7; TRBD2 matches 8 bases. The CDR3 runs 15 residues. The germline V gene has CDR1 SEHNR and CDR2 FQNEAQ (reference sequence). Trimming at V came to 3 bases and at J to 4 bases, leaving 8 bases not matched to a gene. The CDR3 here is CASSFSGAGGYEQYF. In nucleotides, the CDR3 is TGTGCCAGCAGCTTCTCGGGGGCGGGAGGATACGAGCAGTACTTC.

This chain connects TRBV6-6 to TRBJ2-7; TRBD1 matches 9 bases. This CDR3 comprises 16 residues. Germline V gene lookup returns CDR1 MNHNY and CDR2 SVGAGI (reference sequence). Trimming removed 6 bases from V and 1 base from J; junction bases left unmatched: 10. The CDR3 DNA follows: TGTGCCAGCAGCGACCGCGCCGGGACAGGGTCCTACGAGCAGTACTTC. Its translation: CASSDRAGTGSYEQYF.